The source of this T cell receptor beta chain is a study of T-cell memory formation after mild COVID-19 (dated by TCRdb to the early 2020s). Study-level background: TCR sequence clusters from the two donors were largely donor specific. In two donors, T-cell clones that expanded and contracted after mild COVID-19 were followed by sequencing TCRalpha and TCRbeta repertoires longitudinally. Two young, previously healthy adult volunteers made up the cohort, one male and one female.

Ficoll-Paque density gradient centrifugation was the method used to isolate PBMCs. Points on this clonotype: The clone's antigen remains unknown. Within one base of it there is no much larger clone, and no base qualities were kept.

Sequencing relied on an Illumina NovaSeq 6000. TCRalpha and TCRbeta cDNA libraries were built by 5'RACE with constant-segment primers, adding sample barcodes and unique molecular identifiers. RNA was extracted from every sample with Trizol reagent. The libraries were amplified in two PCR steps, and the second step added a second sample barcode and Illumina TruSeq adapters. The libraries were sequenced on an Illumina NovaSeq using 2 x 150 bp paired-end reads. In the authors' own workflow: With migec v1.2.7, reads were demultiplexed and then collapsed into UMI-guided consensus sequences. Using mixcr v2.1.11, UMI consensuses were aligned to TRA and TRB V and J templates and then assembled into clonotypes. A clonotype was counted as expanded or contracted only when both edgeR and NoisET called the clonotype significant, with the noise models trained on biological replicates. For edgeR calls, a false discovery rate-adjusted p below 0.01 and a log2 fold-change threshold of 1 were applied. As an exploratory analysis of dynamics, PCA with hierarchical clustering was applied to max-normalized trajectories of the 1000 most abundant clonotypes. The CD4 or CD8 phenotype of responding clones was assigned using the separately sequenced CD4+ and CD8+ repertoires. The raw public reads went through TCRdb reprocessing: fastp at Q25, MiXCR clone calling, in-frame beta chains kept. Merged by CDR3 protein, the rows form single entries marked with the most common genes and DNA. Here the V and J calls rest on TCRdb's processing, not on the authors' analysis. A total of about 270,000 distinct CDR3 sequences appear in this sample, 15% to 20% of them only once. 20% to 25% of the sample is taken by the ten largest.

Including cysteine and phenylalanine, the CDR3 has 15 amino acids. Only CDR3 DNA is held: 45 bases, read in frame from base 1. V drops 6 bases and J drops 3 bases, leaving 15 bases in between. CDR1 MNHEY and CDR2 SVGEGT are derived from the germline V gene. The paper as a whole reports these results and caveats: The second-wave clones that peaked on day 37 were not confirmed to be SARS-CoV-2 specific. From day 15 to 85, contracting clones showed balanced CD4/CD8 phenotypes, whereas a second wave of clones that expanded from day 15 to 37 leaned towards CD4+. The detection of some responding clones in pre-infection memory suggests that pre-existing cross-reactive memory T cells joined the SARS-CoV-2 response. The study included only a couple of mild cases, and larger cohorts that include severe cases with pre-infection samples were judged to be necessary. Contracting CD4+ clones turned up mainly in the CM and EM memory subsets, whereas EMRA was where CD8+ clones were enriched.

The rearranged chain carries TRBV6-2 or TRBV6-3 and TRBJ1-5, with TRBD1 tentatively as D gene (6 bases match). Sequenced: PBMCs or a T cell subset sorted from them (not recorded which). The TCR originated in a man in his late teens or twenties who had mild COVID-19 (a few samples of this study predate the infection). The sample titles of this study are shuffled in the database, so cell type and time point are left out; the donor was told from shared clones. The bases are TGTGCCAGCAGACCTGGACAGTTATACAATCAGCCCCAGCATTTT. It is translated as CASRPGQLYNQPQHF.